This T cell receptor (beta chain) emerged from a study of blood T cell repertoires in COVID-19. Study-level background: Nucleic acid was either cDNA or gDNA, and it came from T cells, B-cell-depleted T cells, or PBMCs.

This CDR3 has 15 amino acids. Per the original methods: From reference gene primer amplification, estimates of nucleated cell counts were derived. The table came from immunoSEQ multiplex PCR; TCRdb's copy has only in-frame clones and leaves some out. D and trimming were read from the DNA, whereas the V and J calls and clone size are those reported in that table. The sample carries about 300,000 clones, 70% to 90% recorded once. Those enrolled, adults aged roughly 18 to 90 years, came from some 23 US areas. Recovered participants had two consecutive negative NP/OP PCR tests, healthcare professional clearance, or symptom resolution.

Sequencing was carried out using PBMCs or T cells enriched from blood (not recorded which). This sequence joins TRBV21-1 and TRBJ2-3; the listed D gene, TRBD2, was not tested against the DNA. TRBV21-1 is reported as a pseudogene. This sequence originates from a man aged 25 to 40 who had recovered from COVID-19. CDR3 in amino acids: CASSNPLASTDTQYF. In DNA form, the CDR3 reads TGTGCCAGCAGCAATCCCCTAGCAAGCACAGATACGCAGTATTTT.